Listed here is a single T cell receptor (beta chain). As yet, its antigen is unknown. Sequencing relied on immunoSEQ assay v3.0, run at survey level. The repertoire was sequenced with immunoSEQ multiplex PCR; TCRdb's copy has only in-frame clones and lacks some. Here the sample spans 15,000 to 20,000 clones, 70% to 90% being singletons. The data stem from a study of long-term antiretroviral therapy in people with HIV. Across the whole study: The study's earliest collections predate the 2015 immediate-ART recommendation by about a decade.

CDR1 is MDHEN and CDR2 is SYDVKM in the germline V gene. This CDR3 region has 12 residues. The ends were cut back, 5 bases at V and 4 bases at J, with 8 bases in the middle. Study results and caveats: Whichever time point was examined, clones expanded before ART dominated the repertoire. Following ART, diversity rose but still fell short of transplant donor controls.

This TCR was sampled from a man aged 18 to 29 with HIV. This specimen was unsorted PBMCs, taken 0.1 years before starting antiretroviral therapy. This chain joins TRBV28 and TRBJ1-1; D uncertain. DNA of the CDR3: TGTGCCAGCAGTACGGCGAGCACTGAAGCTTTCTTT. This sequence encodes CASSTASTEAFF.